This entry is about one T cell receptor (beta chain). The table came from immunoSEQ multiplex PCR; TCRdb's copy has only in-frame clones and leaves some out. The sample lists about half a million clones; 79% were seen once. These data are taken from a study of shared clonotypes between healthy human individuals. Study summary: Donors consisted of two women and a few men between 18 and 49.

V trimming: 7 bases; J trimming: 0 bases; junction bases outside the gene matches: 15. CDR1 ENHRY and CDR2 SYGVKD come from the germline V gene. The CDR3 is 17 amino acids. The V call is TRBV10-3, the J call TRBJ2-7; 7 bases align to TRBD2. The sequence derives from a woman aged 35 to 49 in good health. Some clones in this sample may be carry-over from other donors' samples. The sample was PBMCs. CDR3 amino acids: CAITSSLLTGGSYEQYF. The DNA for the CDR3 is TGTGCCATCACCTCCTCCCTCCTGACGGGAGGCTCCTACGAGCAGTACTTC.